This passage covers 32 T cell receptor beta chains from one sample sequenced in a study of blood T cells in healthy people across ages. Next came a second PCR, run for about 7 to 12 cycles, which used a sample-barcoded 5' primer along with a J-beta primer mix. MiXCR was run by TCRdb on the 5' RACE reads, yielding one entry per CDR3 protein. The table shows 710,000 or so distinct CDR3 sequences, with 32% occurring only once. The material sequenced was blood. All receptors come from a woman of 80 years or more in good health.

The chain joins TRBV28 to TRBJ1-5; D is undetermined. V lost 2 bases, J lost 1 base, and 18 bases lay in between. The CDR3 totals 18 residues. CDR1 is MDHEN, CDR2 SYDVKM, per germline. CDR3 loop: CASSLVYGGLLSNQPQHF. The CDR3 DNA follows: TGTGCCAGCAGTTTAGTATATGGAGGGCTTTTAAGCAATCAGCCCCAGCATTTT.

Points on this clonotype: One end of the junction fails to match germline, which may point to a read error. The chain couples TRBV30 to TRBJ1-5; D unresolved. The CDR3 covers 16 residues. Germline assignment: CDR1 GTSNPN and CDR2 SVGIG (reference sequence). As DNA, the CDR3 is TGTGTCTGGAGTGTTTCTGAGACCGGCGCTCGTCAGCCCCAGCATTTT. Translated, it gives CVWSVSETGARQPQHF. The entire variable domain, with the rest obtained from reference TRBV30 and TRBJ1-5, is as follows: SQTIHQWPATLVQPVGSPLSLECTVEGTSNPNLYWYRQAAGRGLQLLFYSVGIGQISSEVPQNLSASRPQDRQFILSSKKLLLSDSGFYLCVWSVSETGARQPQHFGDGTRLSIL.

This clonotype was recorded once. This chain links TRBV5-1 with TRBJ1-1, with 7 bases fitting TRBD1. Looked up from germline, CDR1 is SGHRS and CDR2 is YFSETQ. Trimming at V came to 3 bases and at J to 2 bases, leaving 4 bases not matched to a gene. This CDR3 has 14 residues. CDR3 sequence: CASSSYRGNTEAFF. CDR3 bases: TGCGCCAGCAGCTCGTACAGGGGAAACACTGAAGCTTTCTTT. Looking up the rest from reference TRBV5-1 and TRBJ1-1 gives the full variable domain: KAGVTQTPRYLIKTRGQQVTLSCSPISGHRSVSWYQQTPGQGLQFLFEYFSETQRNKGNFPGRFSGRQFSNSRSEMNVSTLELGDSALYLCASSSYRGNTEAFFGQGTRLTVV.

At least ten counts were recorded for this clonotype. The chain combines TRBV7-2 with TRBJ2-1, with TRBD2 identical over 13 bases. The junction had 8 bases not matched to a gene; V was cut back by 5 bases and J by 4 bases. This CDR3 region has 17 residues. Germline values: CDR1 SGHTA, CDR2 FQGNSA. CDR3 region: CASSPGLAGLTYNEQFF. The CDR3 bases are TGTGCCAGCAGCCCGGGACTAGCGGGGTTAACATACAATGAGCAGTTCTTC.

This clonotype was observed at least ten times. The V call is TRBV20-1, the J call TRBJ2-3; D might be TRBD2 (6 bases). This CDR3 contains 15 residues. The germline V gene encodes CDR1 DFQATT and CDR2 SNEGSKA (reference sequence). Deletions cut 0 bases from V and 2 bases from J, with 12 bases between. The CDR3: CSARDPAGHTDTQYF. DNA of the CDR3: TGCAGTGCTAGAGATCCCGCGGGGCACACAGATACGCAGTATTTT.

In this sample, this clonotype turned up a few times. J is TRBJ2-7 and V is TRBV6-1; tentatively, D is TRBD2 (6 bases). The CDR3 is 13 residues long. With 6 bases removed from V and 7 bases from J, the gap between germline ends came to 16 bases. Germline V CDR1 and CDR2: MNHNS, SASEGT. Here the CDR3 DNA reads TGTGCCAGCAGCGGTTTGCGGGGTCGGGAGCAGTACTTC. It codes for CASSGLRGREQYF.

This clonotype has a single count. V is TRBV29-1 and J is TRBJ2-5, with 13 bases aligning to TRBD2. The V gene end was trimmed by 6 bases and the J gene end by 11 bases; junction bases not matched to a gene: 15. This CDR3 contains 15 residues. Germline loops: CDR1 SQVTM, CDR2 ANQGSEA. This chain's CDR3 is CSVILAGGPGNEQYF. CDR3 nucleotide sequence: TGCAGCGTGATACTAGCGGGGGGGCCAGGGAATGAGCAGTACTTC.

The chain is built from TRBV7-3 and TRBJ2-2; 10 positions agree with TRBD2. Trimming took 4 bases from V and 5 from J; bases not matched to a gene: 10. CDR1 is SGHTA, CDR2 FQGTGA, per germline. This CDR3 comprises 17 residues. CDR3 bases: TGTGCCAGCAGCTCTTTCAGCGGGGGGGCCAGGACCGGGGAGCTGTTTTTT. As protein: CASSSFSGGARTGELFF.

This clonotype was found a few times. This rearrangement joins TRBV10-3 to TRBJ1-1; 8 nucleotides match TRBD1. Germline loops: CDR1 ENHRY, CDR2 SYGVKD. The CDR3 is made up of 13 amino acids. The junction had 3 bases not matched to a gene; V was cut back by 5 bases and J by 4 bases. DNA of the CDR3: TGTGCCATCAGTCCAACAGGGGGCACTGAAGCTTTCTTT. It yields the protein CAISPTGGTEAFF.

This clonotype has just a few counts. The rearrangement joins TRBV7-3 to TRBJ2-1; 11 bases are shared with TRBD2. The CDR3 extends over 16 amino acids. In germline, CDR1 is SGHTA, CDR2 FQGTGA. Trimming at V came to 5 bases and at J to 9 bases, leaving 12 bases not matched to a gene. CDR3 DNA: TGTGCCAGCAGCGGGACACTAGCGGGGGTGGACACTGAGCAGTTCTTC. Its translation is CASSGTLAGVDTEQFF. The variable domain in full, with the rest retrieved from reference TRBV7-3 and TRBJ2-1, is GAGVSQTPSNKVTEKGKYVELRCDPISGHTALYWYRQSLGQGPEFLIYFQGTGAADDSGLPNDRFFAVRPEGSVSTLKIQRTERGDSAVYLCASSGTLAGVDTEQFFGPGTRLTVL.

This clonotype was seen many times. This chain uses TRBV13 with TRBJ2-1; 14 positions match TRBD2. The germline V gene encodes CDR1 PRHDT and CDR2 FYEKMQ (reference sequence). V gave up 5 bases and J gave up 0 bases; unmatched junction bases: 6. The CDR3 has 18 amino acids. The CDR3 DNA reads as TGTGCCAGCAGCCCAGGACTAGCGGGGGGCTACTCCTACAATGAGCAGTTCTTC. This sequence encodes CASSPGLAGGYSYNEQFF.

In its sample, this clonotype was seen many times. V usage is TRBV6-6 and J usage is TRBJ2-7; 10 bases agree with TRBD1. Germline values: CDR1 MNHNY, CDR2 SVGAGI (reference sequence). Losses at the gene ends were 5 bases for V and 6 bases for J; bases not matched to a gene: 10. The CDR3 length is 15 residues. CDR3: CASSARQGAVSEQYF. The CDR3 DNA reads TGTGCCAGCAGTGCCAGACAGGGGGCGGTTTCCGAGCAGTACTTC.

This clonotype appeared many times. The V gene is TRBV20-1, the J gene TRBJ1-5; TRBD1 might be the D (5 bases). The V and J ends lost 6 bases and 6 bases respectively, with 15 bases between them. CDR1 and CDR2 from the germline V gene are DFQATT and SNEGSKA (reference sequence). The CDR3 sequence is 13 residues long. The CDR3 loop reads CSAQPGRGQPQHF. DNA for the CDR3: TGCAGTGCCCAACCGGGGAGGGGTCAGCCCCAGCATTTT.

V and J are TRBV9 and TRBJ2-7, with D tentatively TRBD1 (5 bases). With 0 bases removed from V and 5 bases from J, the gap between germline ends came to 12 bases. CDR3 length: 14 amino acids. Germline V CDR1 and CDR2: SGDLS, YYNGEE. CDR3 in DNA: TGTGCCAGCAGCGTAGAGCCAGGGCCGGACGAGCAGTACTTC. Translated, it gives CASSVEPGPDEQYF. Complete variable domain (other parts from reference TRBV9 and TRBJ2-7): DSGVTQTPKHLITATGQRVTLRCSPRSGDLSVYWYQQSLDQGLQFLIQYYNGEERAKGNILERFSAQQFPDLHSELNLSSLELGDSALYFCASSVEPGPDEQYFGPGTRLTVT.

In this sample, this clonotype turned up many times. The chain uses TRBV12-3 or TRBV12-4 and TRBJ2-5; 12 bases align to TRBD1. This CDR3 spans 18 amino acids. With V trimmed by 5 bases and J by 1 base, 11 bases remained unmatched. CDR3 nucleotides: TGTGCCAGCAGTCCCTTCCCCGGGACAGGGGGCTTCCAAGAGACCCAGTACTTC. It specifies CASSPFPGTGGFQETQYF.

With respect to this clonotype: This may arise from a read error, as a much more abundant clone is one base away. DNA for the CDR3: TGTGCATATCAGGACGGCTACAATGAGCAGTACTTC. This translates into CAYQDGYNEQYF. The V call is TRBV30, the J call TRBJ2-7; D unclear. The CDR3 runs to 12 residues. Germline loops: CDR1 GTSNPN, CDR2 SVGIG (reference sequence).

The rearrangement joins TRBV20-1 to TRBJ2-3, with 12 bases identical to TRBD2. Germline CDR1 DFQATT, CDR2 SNEGSKA (reference sequence). The CDR3 runs to 17 residues. V was pared by 2 bases and J by 1 base, with 7 bases of the junction left unmatched. The CDR3 DNA is TGCAGTGCTAGACAACTAGCGGGGGGAGTTCGCACAGATACGCAGTATTTT. Its translation: CSARQLAGGVRTDTQYF.

This clonotype was detected ten times or more. The chain links TRBV20-1 to TRBJ2-3; the D gene is possibly TRBD2 (5 bases). Trimming pared 1 base from V and 0 bases from J, leaving 14 bases between. The CDR3 has 16 residues. Germline V lookup: CDR1 DFQATT, CDR2 SNEGSKA (reference sequence). Here the CDR3 reads CSARGGVQISTDTQYF. In DNA, the CDR3 is TGCAGTGCTAGAGGGGGAGTACAAATCAGCACAGATACGCAGTATTTT.

A single count supports this clonotype. The chain combines TRBV7-9 with TRBJ2-3; the match to TRBD1 covers 7 bases. The CDR3 loop spans 17 amino acids. The germline V gene encodes CDR1 SEHNR and CDR2 FQNEAQ (reference sequence). Unmatched junction bases numbered 7, after V lost 1 base and J lost 0 bases. The CDR3 loop is CASSLGGQSTSTDTQYF. CDR3 DNA: TGTGCCAGCAGCTTAGGGGGACAGAGCACTAGCACAGATACGCAGTATTTT.

This clonotype was seen at least ten times. The chain employs TRBV9 and TRBJ2-1, with 12 bases matching TRBD2. The length of the CDR3 is 16 residues. J was trimmed by 9 bases and V by 0 bases; bases with no gene match: 7. Germline values: CDR1 SGDLS, CDR2 YYNGEE. The CDR3 sequence is CASSVGASGGAGEQFF. The CDR3 DNA reads as TGTGCCAGCAGCGTAGGGGCTAGCGGGGGGGCTGGTGAGCAGTTCTTC.

The rearrangement joins TRBV2 to TRBJ2-3; TRBD2 aligns across 10 bases. After removal of 1 base from V and 5 bases from J, the junction contained 6 bases not matched to a gene. Germline assignment: CDR1 SNHLY and CDR2 FYNNEI. CDR3 size: 16 residues. Here the CDR3 reads CASSEVLAGDLDTQYF. The CDR3, as DNA: TGTGCCAGCAGTGAAGTCCTAGCGGGAGACCTAGATACGCAGTATTTT.

For this clonotype: A much larger clone sits a single nucleotide away, making a read error possible. This sequence joins TRBV5-1 and TRBJ2-5; weak D call: TRBD2 (7 bases). This CDR3 has 14 amino acids. Germline CDR1 is SGHRS and CDR2 is YFSETQ. Deletions cut 4 bases from V and 5 bases from J, with 15 bases between. The CDR3 here is CASSGRRGAETQYF. DNA of the CDR3: TGCGCCAGCAGCGGAAGACGGGGGGCCGAGACCCAGTACTTC.

This clonotype appeared many times. This chain uses TRBV9 with TRBJ2-5; possible D gene TRBD1, 5 bases. Trimming removed 0 bases at V and 7 bases at J, with 13 bases between. Germline V gives CDR1 SGDLS, CDR2 YYNGEE. CDR3 size: 14 residues. This chain's CDR3 is CASSVEKGMGTQYF. In nucleotides, the CDR3 is TGTGCCAGCAGCGTAGAGAAGGGGATGGGGACCCAGTACTTC.

The chain has TRBV7-2 and TRBJ2-5; perhaps D is TRBD1 or TRBD2 (5 bases each). V dropped 6 bases and J dropped 2 bases, with 16 bases sitting between them. This CDR3 region has 15 residues. From germline, CDR1 is SGHTA and CDR2 FQGNSA. The CDR3 protein is CASSSLGERQETQYF. CDR3 nucleotide sequence: TGTGCCAGCAGTTCCCTGGGGGAGCGGCAAGAGACCCAGTACTTC.

Ten or more counts support this clonotype. The chain combines TRBV12-3 or TRBV12-4 with TRBJ2-5; TRBD1 aligns across 11 bases. V was pared by 6 bases and J by 5 bases, with 8 bases of the junction left unmatched. The CDR3 has 15 amino acids. In nucleotides, the CDR3 is TGTGCCAGCAGCTCCCCGGACAGGGGGCAGGAGACCCAGTACTTC. Protein: CASSSPDRGQETQYF.

This clonotype appeared many times. V is TRBV7-9 and J is TRBJ2-1; 9 bases are shared with TRBD2. In germline, CDR1 is SEHNR, CDR2 FQNEAQ (reference sequence). The V and J ends lost 6 bases and 6 bases, in that order; junction bases with no gene match: 12. The CDR3 totals 16 residues. Here the CDR3 DNA reads TGTGCCAGCAGGCGAGTCGGCGGGGGGGCCGGCAATGAGCAGTTCTTC. Translating it yields CASRRVGGGAGNEQFF.

The chain joins TRBV7-2 to TRBJ1-1; TRBD1 agrees at 10 bases. This CDR3 spans 20 amino acids. The V segment lost 5 bases and the J segment 1 base; nucleotides outside the gene matches: 19. CDR1 is SGHTA, CDR2 FQGNSA, per germline. For the CDR3, the DNA is TGTGCCAGCAGCGTCGGGACAGGGGTATTCAGTGCATCAGCGAACACTGAAGCTTTCTTT. Protein sequence: CASSVGTGVFSASANTEAFF.

The sample holds many counts of this clonotype. This CDR3 reads CSAREGGAKNIQYF. For the CDR3, the DNA is TGCAGTGCTAGGGAAGGGGGAGCCAAAAACATTCAGTACTTC. The rearrangement uses TRBV20-1 and TRBJ2-4; possible D gene TRBD1, 6 bases. This CDR3 comprises 14 residues. Trimming cost V 3 bases and J 0 bases, with 9 bases left between them. Per the germline V gene, CDR1 is DFQATT and CDR2 is SNEGSKA (reference sequence).

This clonotype was seen ten or more times. This rearrangement joins TRBV11-1 to TRBJ2-1, with 9 positions matching TRBD2. The J segment lost 7 bases and the V segment lost 0 bases, leaving 4 bases of the junction unmatched. The CDR3 is 15 residues long. Germline-derived CDR1 and CDR2 are SGHAT and FQDESV (reference sequence). The CDR3 nucleotides read TGTGCCAGCAGCTTAGCCCGCGGGGGGGCGAATGAGCAGTTCTTC. It encodes CASSLARGGANEQFF. Full variable domain (remainder filled in from reference TRBV11-1 and TRBJ2-1): EAEVAQSPRYKITEKSQAVAFWCDPISGHATLYWYRQILGQGPELLVQFQDESVVDDSQLPKDRFSAERLKGVDSTLKIQPAELGDSAMYLCASSLARGGANEQFFGPGTRLTVL.

This clonotype was seen a few times. The junction does not match germline at one end; this may be a read error. This rearrangement joins TRBV30 to TRBJ2-7, with D uncertain. The CDR3 extends over 14 amino acids. Germline V CDR1 and CDR2: GTSNPN, SVGIG (reference sequence). The CDR3 DNA is TGTGTCTGGACCCACTCTGGGGATTTCTACGAGCAGTACTTC. It specifies CVWTHSGDFYEQYF.

This clonotype was seen a handful of times. It may be a read error: a sequence one base away is much more abundant. The V and J genes are TRBV12-3 or TRBV12-4 and TRBJ2-1; TRBD1 agrees at 8 bases. CDR3 length: 14 amino acids. Trimming took 3 bases from V and 10 from J; bases not matched to a gene: 8. The CDR3 nucleotides are TGTGCCAGCAGTTTGGAGACAGGGGTACGCGAGCAGTTCTTC. Its translation: CASSLETGVREQFF.

Concerning this clonotype: A much larger clone lies a single base off, so this may be a read error. This chain uses TRBV12-3 or TRBV12-4 with TRBJ2-7; D may be TRBD1 or TRBD2 (7 bases each). The CDR3 loop spans 13 amino acids. The chain's CDR3 is CVSSQGGVYEQYF. The CDR3 coding sequence is TGTGTCAGCAGTCAGGGGGGGGTCTACGAGCAGTACTTC.